Below, 14 T cell receptor beta chains from the same sample are listed, as sequenced in a study of T-cell reconstitution after alpha-beta-depleted transplantation in children. It was with unique molecular identifiers that the TCRbeta library was prepared. TCRdb called the PCR reads again in MiXCR, with one record for every CDR3 protein. The data hold 500,000 to 650,000 distinct CDR3 sequences, with 10% to 15% observed a single time. The input for sequencing was PBMCs, mostly from graft donor cells, taken 360 days after TCRalphabeta/CD19-depleted stem cell transplant. These receptors came from a male patient younger than 18 who had a stem cell transplant for acute myeloid leukemia, so the T cells may come from the graft donor.

The J gene is TRBJ2-7, the V gene TRBV5-1, with D perhaps TRBD1 (5 bases). The CDR3 is 15 amino acids. Germline values: CDR1 SGHRS, CDR2 YFSETQ. V was pared by 1 base and J by 1 base, with 12 bases between. The CDR3 protein is CASSLWAGRSYEQYF. For the CDR3, the DNA is TGCGCCAGCAGCTTGTGGGCAGGGCGGTCCTACGAGCAGTACTTC.

A note on this clonotype: Germline is not matched at one junction end, which may reflect a read error. The V and J genes are TRBV6-5 and TRBJ2-1; 7 bases are a match to TRBD1. The CDR3 length is 15 residues. CDR1 and CDR2 (germline): MNHEY, SVGAGI. The CDR3 is CSSSSGGGFYNEQFF. The DNA of the CDR3 is TGTTCCAGCAGTTCAGGGGGTGGGTTTTACAATGAGCAGTTCTTC.

The chain employs TRBV14 and TRBJ2-1; no firm D call. V gave up 1 base and J gave up 3 bases, with 13 bases separating them. The CDR3 contains 16 residues. Germline CDR1 reads SGHDN; CDR2 reads FVKESK. The CDR3 DNA follows: TGTGCCAGCAGCCAAGGCGTAAGAAGGTTCTACAATGAGCAGTTCTTC. Amino acids: CASSQGVRRFYNEQFF.

The CDR3 region is CASSLRLAVSYEQYF. The CDR3 coding sequence is TGTGCCAGCAGCTTACGACTAGCGGTCTCCTACGAGCAGTACTTC. The chain employs TRBV7-9 and TRBJ2-7; 9 positions match TRBD2. Trimming cost V 2 bases and J 0 bases; bases outside gene matches: 2. This CDR3 region has 15 residues. Germline V CDR1 and CDR2: SEHNR, FQNEAQ (reference sequence).

The V gene is TRBV18, the J gene TRBJ2-3, with TRBD2 matching over 11 bases. CDR3 size: 16 residues. The J segment lost 2 bases and the V segment lost 3 bases, leaving 4 bases of the junction unmatched. Germline V CDR1 and CDR2: KGHSH, LQKENI. The chain's CDR3 is CASSPLAGGHTDTQYF. The CDR3 coding sequence is TGTGCCAGCTCACCTCTAGCGGGAGGCCACACAGATACGCAGTATTTT.

This chain joins TRBV10-3 and TRBJ2-7; TRBD1 is a possible D gene (5 bases). Germline CDR1 and CDR2: ENHRY and SYGVKD. V dropped 6 bases and J dropped 3 bases, with 15 bases sitting between them. The CDR3 length is 14 residues. In DNA, the CDR3 is TGTGCCATCAGGGTACAGGTGACCAACTACGAGCAGTACTTC. Translation gives CAIRVQVTNYEQYF.

This clonotype has a handful of counts. V is TRBV12-3 or TRBV12-4 and J is TRBJ1-1, with D unclear. The CDR3 consists of 15 residues. Trimming pared 8 bases from V and 1 base from J, leaving 17 bases between. CDR3 protein: CASELSRLKNTEAFF. The CDR3 DNA is TGTGCCAGCGAACTATCCAGGTTAAAGAACACTGAAGCTTTCTTT.

CDR3 DNA sequence: TGTGCCAGCAGCTTACTTCCGGGACTGTCATTTTACAATGAGCAGTTCTTC. This gives the protein CASSLLPGLSFYNEQFF. This sequence joins TRBV7-2 and TRBJ2-1; weak D call: TRBD2 (6 bases). This CDR3 spans 17 amino acids. CDR1 and CDR2 from the germline V gene are SGHTA and FQGNSA. V lost 2 bases and J 4 bases, leaving 18 bases between the germline ends. Drawing the rest from reference TRBV7-2 and TRBJ2-1, the complete variable domain is GAGVSQSPSNKVTEKGKDVELRCDPISGHTALYWYRQSLGQGLEFLIYFQGNSAPDKSGLPSDRFSAERTGGSVSTLTIQRTQQEDSAVYLCASSLLPGLSFYNEQFFGPGTRLTVL.

The table lists this clonotype with many counts. The chain couples TRBV20-1 to TRBJ2-1; TRBD2 agrees at 7 bases. CDR3 length: 12 residues. CDR1 and CDR2 (germline): DFQATT, SNEGSKA (reference sequence). Trimming took 5 bases from V and 8 from J; bases not matched to a gene: 6. The CDR3 DNA is TGCAGTGCTTACCGAACTAGCGATGAGCAGTTCTTC. Translated: CSAYRTSDEQFF.

This clonotype came up many times. The CDR3 here is CSVVPSGRLVSEQFF. CDR3 sequence (DNA): TGCAGCGTTGTACCTAGCGGGAGATTAGTGAGTGAGCAGTTCTTC. The chain uses TRBV29-1 and TRBJ2-1; 10 bases map to TRBD2. Germline V lookup: CDR1 SQVTM, CDR2 ANQGSEA. The CDR3 covers 15 residues. V shed 4 bases and J 9 bases; nucleotides not matched to a gene: 12.

This clonotype occurred many times. The chain employs TRBV6-5 and TRBJ2-1; perhaps TRBD2 as D (6 bases). Trimming pared 2 bases from V and 6 bases from J, leaving 20 bases between. The CDR3 is made up of 17 amino acids. In germline, CDR1 is MNHEY, CDR2 SVGAGI. The CDR3 sequence: CASSYTSGSPVVNEQFF. Here the CDR3 DNA reads TGTGCCAGCAGTTACACCTCCGGGAGTCCTGTGGTCAATGAGCAGTTCTTC.

This clonotype occurred many times. This chain links TRBV20-1 with TRBJ2-5; D gene ambiguous. The V gene's germline CDR1 is DFQATT and CDR2 SNEGSKA (reference sequence). V was cut by 6 bases and J by 3 bases, with 5 bases left in between. The CDR3 contains 10 residues. As DNA, the CDR3 is TGCAGTGCCTTCAAAGAGACCCAGTACTTC. Its protein is CSAFKETQYF.

This clonotype has only a few counts. The chain links TRBV29-1 to TRBJ1-2; D is ambiguous. Trimming shortened V by 3 bases and J by 6 bases, and 8 bases separated the two germline ends. This CDR3 has 11 amino acids. Germline V gene lookup returns CDR1 SQVTM and CDR2 ANQGSEA. This chain's CDR3 is CSVESGDGYTF. The CDR3 nucleotides read TGCAGCGTTGAGTCTGGGGATGGCTACACCTTC.

This rearrangement joins TRBV5-8 to TRBJ1-5; the D is unclear. In germline, CDR1 is SGHTS, CDR2 YDEGEE. This CDR3 has 14 amino acids. With 6 bases removed from V and 2 bases from J, the gap between germline ends came to 12 bases. Here the CDR3 reads CASIKVSGNQPQHF. The CDR3 DNA follows: TGTGCCAGCATTAAAGTATCGGGCAATCAGCCCCAGCATTTT.